The clone carrying this T cell receptor beta chain was found many times. The sample belongs to a study of molecular identifiers for immune sequencing clone quantification. Whole-study context: Replicate experiments took RNA from around 20,000 or 100,000 naive CD8 cells, divided it five ways and sequenced four.

TCRdb independently ran MiXCR on the PCR reads; one entry per CDR3 protein. The table lists around 320,000 distinct CDR3 sequences, about 22% of them singletons. The CDR3 runs 13 residues. V lost 4 bases, J lost 2 bases, and 10 bases lay in between. The germline V gene encodes CDR1 SGHNT and CDR2 YYREEE (reference sequence). The sample was naive CD8+ T cells from blood, with Jurkat cell RNA spiked in. Subset reported: FACS-sorted CD8+CD4-CCR7+CD45RA+ naive T cells. The V and J genes are TRBV5-4 and TRBJ2-7; no clear D. The TCR was taken from a human donor in good health. Some libraries in this study had Jurkat cell RNA spiked in. The CDR3 DNA is TGTGCCAGCAGCCACCCTCTGACCTACGAGCAGTACTTC. Its translation is CASSHPLTYEQYF.